Following are 28 T cell receptor beta chains from one sample sequenced in a study of shared clonotypes between healthy human individuals. CD8 cells regarded as naive lacked CD45RO, were positively chosen for CCR7, and omitted terminally differentiated effector memory CD45RA+ cells. The assay was immunoSEQ multiplex PCR, and TCRdb's table has in-frame clones only and misses some. The profile shows millions of clones, just under 95% of them singletons. The sequencing sample was made of naive CD8+ T cells sorted from blood. These receptors all stem from a man younger than 35 in good health.

The CDR3 here is CASSQGAVLPYGYTF. The CDR3 coding sequence is TGTGCCAGCAGCCAGGGGGCAGTCTTACCCTATGGCTACACCTTC. The rearrangement links TRBV7-9 to TRBJ1-2; TRBD1 matches at 8 bases. This CDR3 contains 15 residues. CDR1 and CDR2 (germline): SEHNR, FQNEAQ (reference sequence). J was trimmed by 4 bases and V by 5 bases; bases with no gene match: 9.

V and J are TRBV27 and TRBJ1-4; D is ambiguous. This CDR3 has 14 residues. Germline lookup yields CDR1 MNHEY and CDR2 SMNVEV (reference sequence). Trimming shortened V by 3 bases and J by 3 bases, and 8 bases separated the two germline ends. The CDR3 here is CASSLGVANEKLFF. CDR3 coding DNA: TGTGCCAGCAGTTTGGGAGTAGCTAATGAAAAACTGTTTTTT.

This clone appeared once. This chain connects TRBV25-1 to TRBJ1-1; D is unclear. Deletions cut 4 bases from V and 1 base from J, with 7 bases between. The CDR3 totals 13 residues. Germline V gene data show CDR1 as MGHDK and CDR2 as SYGVNS. The chain's CDR3 is CASSAAENTEAFF. CDR3 in DNA: TGTGCCAGCAGTGCGGCAGAGAACACTGAAGCTTTCTTT.

The gene calls are TRBV5-1 and TRBJ2-5, with a possible D match to TRBD2 (5 bases). Germline values: CDR1 SGHRS, CDR2 YFSETQ. The CDR3 runs 14 residues. V lost 4 bases and J lost 0, with 10 bases in between. In DNA form, the CDR3 reads TGCGCCAGCAGCCTCTACGGGGACCAAGAGACCCAGTACTTC. This gives the protein CASSLYGDQETQYF. Looking up the rest from reference TRBV5-1 and TRBJ2-5 gives the full variable domain: KAGVTQTPRYLIKTRGQQVTLSCSPISGHRSVSWYQQTPGQGLQFLFEYFSETQRNKGNFPGRFSGRQFSNSRSEMNVSTLELGDSALYLCASSLYGDQETQYFGPGTRLLVL.

This clone has just a few counts. Different DNA sequences within this sample yield the same CDR3. The chain links TRBV27 to TRBJ2-7, with no clear D. Trimming removed 2 bases at V and 5 bases at J, with 4 bases between. CDR3 length: 11 amino acids. Per the germline V gene, CDR1 is MNHEY and CDR2 is SMNVEV (reference sequence). DNA of the CDR3: TGTGCCAGCAGTTTAGGAGACGAGCAGTACTTC. This translates into CASSLGDEQYF.

The V and J genes are TRBV7-2 and TRBJ2-7; 7 positions agree with TRBD1. J gave up 2 bases and V 8 bases, and 15 bases lay outside the gene matches. Looked up from germline, CDR1 is SGHTA and CDR2 is FQGNSA. The CDR3 sequence is 16 residues long. CDR3 amino acids: CASGQPRDRITYEQYF. CDR3 sequence (DNA): TGTGCCAGCGGCCAGCCAAGGGACAGAATTACCTACGAGCAGTACTTC. Based on the CDR3 plus reference TRBV7-2 and TRBJ2-7, the full variable domain is GAGVSQSPSNKVTEKGKDVELRCDPISGHTALYWYRQSLGQGLEFLIYFQGNSAPDKSGLPSDRFSAERTGGSVSTLTIQRTQQEDSAVYLCASGQPRDRITYEQYFGPGTRLTVT.

The chain has TRBV5-4 and TRBJ1-1; D is possibly TRBD1 (6 bases). Deletions cut 4 bases from V and 8 bases from J, with 9 bases between. This CDR3 comprises 11 residues. CDR1 SGHNT and CDR2 YYREEE come from the germline V gene (reference sequence). This CDR3 reads CASSTGTEAFF. The CDR3 coding sequence is TGTGCCAGCAGCACCGGGACAGAAGCTTTCTTT.

This clone was picked up one time. This rearrangement joins TRBV6-6 to TRBJ2-7, with a possible D match to TRBD1 (6 bases). Germline-derived CDR1 and CDR2 are MNHNY and SVGAGI (reference sequence). Trimming left V 8 bases short and J 6 bases short, with 17 bases between. The CDR3 is made up of 13 amino acids. The DNA of the CDR3 is TGTGCCAGCCTTGTGGACAGCGTCGGCGAGCAGTACTTC. Translating it yields CASLVDSVGEQYF.

The chain joins TRBV29-1 to TRBJ2-1; D is perhaps TRBD1 or TRBD2 (7 bases each). CDR1 and CDR2 from the germline V gene are SQVTM and ANQGSEA. Between the trimmed V and J ends, which lost 4 bases and 3 bases, there was a span of 22 bases. The CDR3 runs to 17 residues. DNA of the CDR3: TGCAGCGTTGGAGGGTTGGGGGAGGGACAGCACTACAATGAGCAGTTCTTC. Its protein product is CSVGGLGEGQHYNEQFF.

The chain has TRBV5-1 and TRBJ2-5; a possible D gene is TRBD2 (6 bases). Germline V gene data show CDR1 as SGHRS and CDR2 as YFSETQ. The V end lost 7 bases, the J end lost 2 bases, and 18 bases lay between the germline ends. The CDR3 spans 15 residues. As DNA, the CDR3 is TGCGCCAGCTTTTCTTCACCGGGGGTACAAGAGACCCAGTACTTC. This codes for CASFSSPGVQETQYF.

Comment on this clone: Other DNA sequences of this sample code for an identical CDR3. The rearrangement uses TRBV29-1 and TRBJ1-2; 8 bases align to TRBD1. Germline CDR1 is SQVTM and CDR2 is ANQGSEA. V lost 1 base and J lost 3; bases outside the gene matches: 4. This CDR3 contains 14 residues. In nucleotides, the CDR3 is TGCAGCGTTGAAGGGCAGGGGGCTGACTATGGCTACACCTTC. Protein sequence: CSVEGQGADYGYTF.

J is TRBJ2-3 and V is TRBV9; D gene ambiguous. Trimming took 1 base from V and 3 from J, leaving 9 bases between them. Germline V gene data show CDR1 as SGDLS and CDR2 as YYNGEE. The length of the CDR3 is 14 residues. CDR3 nucleotide sequence: TGTGCCAGCAGCGTAATCAGGTCGACAGATACGCAGTATTTT. The encoded protein is CASSVIRSTDTQYF.

The chain links TRBV4-3 to TRBJ2-1; 10 positions match TRBD2. Germline V gene sequence: CDR1 LGHNA, CDR2 YSLEER. The CDR3 has 17 residues. V was pared by 1 base and J by 3 bases, with 6 bases of the junction left unmatched. CDR3 in amino acids: CASSQALAGGFYNEQFF. The CDR3 DNA follows: TGCGCCAGCAGCCAAGCATTAGCGGGGGGCTTCTACAATGAGCAGTTCTTC.

The genes are TRBV5-4 and TRBJ2-7; TRBD2 matches at 8 bases. J was trimmed by 0 bases and V by 3 bases; bases with no gene match: 8. This CDR3 has 16 residues. Germline CDR1 reads SGHNT; CDR2 reads YYREEE (reference sequence). The chain's CDR3 is CASSSTLSGSSYEQYF. The CDR3 nucleotides are TGTGCCAGCAGCTCAACCCTCAGCGGGAGCTCCTACGAGCAGTACTTC.

The J gene is TRBJ2-3, the V gene TRBV2, with 10 bases aligning to TRBD2. The CDR3 runs 15 residues. The junction had 4 bases not matched to a gene; V was cut back by 5 bases and J by 2 bases. Germline CDR1 and CDR2: SNHLY and FYNNEI. The CDR3 loop is CASSPGLAATDTQYF. Here the CDR3 DNA reads TGTGCCAGCAGTCCTGGACTAGCGGCCACAGATACGCAGTATTTT. Based on the CDR3 plus reference TRBV2 and TRBJ2-3, the full variable domain is EPEVTQTPSHQVTQMGQEVILRCVPISNHLYFYWYRQILGQKVEFLVSFYNNEISEKSEIFDDQFSVERPDGSNFTLKIRSTKLEDSAMYFCASSPGLAATDTQYFGPGTRLTVL.

The CDR3 DNA is TGCGCCAGCAGCCTGGCAGGAAGCTTCACTGAAGCTTTCTTT. Translation gives CASSLAGSFTEAFF. This rearrangement joins TRBV4-1 to TRBJ1-1; no reliable D call. The V gene's germline CDR1 is MGHRA and CDR2 YSYEKL. The CDR3 is 14 residues long. V was clipped by 4 bases and J by 4 bases, with 13 bases between them.

Only a few counts were recorded for this clone. This chain links TRBV29-1 with TRBJ2-1, with 14 bases identical to TRBD2. Germline V gene lookup returns CDR1 SQVTM and CDR2 ANQGSEA. With 7 bases clipped from V and 11 bases from J, the junction kept 7 bases outside the gene matches. The CDR3 covers 13 residues. The CDR3 sequence is CSGRTSGGIKQFF. The DNA for the CDR3 is TGCAGCGGACGGACTAGCGGGGGGATAAAGCAGTTCTTC.

The chain has TRBV14 and TRBJ2-7, with a tentative D call TRBD2 (5 bases). This CDR3 is 14 amino acids long. Germline loops: CDR1 SGHDN, CDR2 FVKESK. Deletions cut 4 bases from V and 2 bases from J, with 12 bases between. The CDR3 here is CASSLGLNPYEQYF. CDR3 nucleotide sequence: TGTGCCAGCAGCCTCGGACTGAACCCCTACGAGCAGTACTTC.

The chain links TRBV7-8 to TRBJ2-2; 7 bases map to TRBD2. J gave up 3 bases and V 8 bases, and 6 bases lay outside the gene matches. This CDR3 has 14 residues. Germline V gene data show CDR1 as SGHVS and CDR2 as FQNEAQ. The CDR3 region is CASWEGRDTGELFF. The CDR3 DNA sequence: TGTGCCAGCTGGGAGGGAAGGGACACCGGGGAGCTGTTTTTT.

As to this clone: Other DNA sequences in this sample translate to the same CDR3. The J gene is TRBJ2-2, the V gene TRBV13; D is undetermined. Germline V gene sequence: CDR1 PRHDT, CDR2 FYEKMQ (reference sequence). V lost 9 bases and J 2 bases, leaving 4 bases between the germline ends. The CDR3 is 11 amino acids. The CDR3 DNA follows: TGTGCCAGTAGTAACACCGGGGAGCTGTTTTTT. This encodes CASSNTGELFF.

The chain links TRBV30 to TRBJ1-1; no clear D gene. Germline loops: CDR1 GTSNPN, CDR2 SVGIG (reference sequence). This CDR3 is 13 amino acids long. Trimming cost V 3 bases and J 1 base, with 9 bases left between them. The CDR3 bases are TGTGCCTGGAGCGGAGAGAGGAACACTGAAGCTTTCTTT. This encodes CAWSGERNTEAFF. The full variable domain, with the rest looked up from reference TRBV30 and TRBJ1-1, is SQTIHQWPATLVQPVGSPLSLECTVEGTSNPNLYWYRQAAGRGLQLLFYSVGIGQISSEVPQNLSASRPQDRQFILSSKKLLLSDSGFYLCAWSGERNTEAFFGQGTRLTVV.

The CDR3 DNA follows: TGCGCCAGCAGGGACCCACGAGGGGTGTTGGAGACCCAGTACTTC. It encodes CASRDPRGVLETQYF. This chain connects TRBV10-2 to TRBJ2-5; D assignment may be TRBD1 or TRBD2 (5 bases each). Germline CDR1 reads WSHSY; CDR2 reads SAAADI. This CDR3 comprises 15 residues. Trimming stripped 6 bases from V and 5 bases from J, with 19 bases between.

The V gene is TRBV5-4, the J gene TRBJ2-7; no firm D call. Germline V gene sequence: CDR1 SGHNT, CDR2 YYREEE (reference sequence). With 6 bases removed from V and 2 bases from J, the gap between germline ends came to 12 bases. The CDR3 totals 13 residues. The CDR3 spells CASTATDTYEQYF. For the CDR3, the DNA is TGTGCCAGCACCGCGACCGATACCTACGAGCAGTACTTC.

Comment on this clone: This sample includes further DNA sequences coding for the same CDR3. The V and J genes are TRBV13 and TRBJ2-2; D might be TRBD1 (5 bases). CDR1 and CDR2 from the germline V gene are PRHDT and FYEKMQ (reference sequence). The V end lost 5 bases, the J end lost 4 bases, and 11 bases lay between the germline ends. The CDR3 runs to 14 residues. The CDR3 nucleotides are TGTGCCAGCAGCCCTAGGGGCCCCACCGGGGAGCTGTTTTTT. As protein: CASSPRGPTGELFF.

The gene calls are TRBV7-6 and TRBJ2-7, with 10 bases that match TRBD2. This CDR3 comprises 16 residues. Germline V CDR1 and CDR2: SGHVS, FNYEAQ. With V trimmed by 5 bases and J by 0 bases, 7 bases remained unmatched. The CDR3 region is CASSLSSGGLSYEQYF. The CDR3, as DNA: TGTGCCAGCAGCCTTTCTAGCGGGGGACTCTCCTACGAGCAGTACTTC.

The J gene is TRBJ1-2, the V gene TRBV7-6; the D is unclear. The CDR3 length is 14 residues. V shed 1 base and J shed 4 bases, with 10 bases lying between them. CDR1 and CDR2 from the germline V gene are SGHVS and FNYEAQ. The CDR3 here is CASSLEAEGYGYTF. The CDR3 nucleotides are TGTGCCAGCAGCTTAGAGGCAGAAGGCTATGGCTACACCTTC. The variable domain in full, completed from reference TRBV7-6 and TRBJ1-2, reads GAGVSQSPRYKVTKRGQDVALRCDPISGHVSLYWYRQALGQGPEFLTYFNYEAQQDKSGLPNDRFSAERPEGSISTLTIQRTEQRDSAMYRCASSLEAEGYGYTFGSGTRLTVV.

The V call is TRBV9, the J call TRBJ1-1; D is unresolved. V was cut by 3 bases and J by 6 bases, with 9 bases left in between. This CDR3 comprises 12 residues. Germline lookup yields CDR1 SGDLS and CDR2 YYNGEE. CDR3 loop: CASSADGPEAFF. CDR3 nucleotides: TGTGCCAGCAGCGCCGACGGGCCTGAAGCTTTCTTT.

The V gene is TRBV29-1, the J gene TRBJ2-3, with TRBD2 as a possible D gene (6 bases). The CDR3 is made up of 15 amino acids. Trimming removed 6 bases at V and 0 bases at J, with 16 bases between. Germline values: CDR1 SQVTM, CDR2 ANQGSEA. The CDR3 protein is CSVGPTGTSTDTQYF. The CDR3 region has the DNA TGCAGCGTGGGGCCCACCGGGACTAGCACAGATACGCAGTATTTT.